Each of the 3 T cell receptor beta chains below was sequenced from the same sample in a study of blood T cells in healthy people across ages. Using a J-beta primer mix together with a sample-barcoded 5' primer, a second PCR was run for roughly 7 to 11 cycles. TCRdb reprocessed the 5' RACE reads via MiXCR and lists one record per CDR3 protein. Seen here are roughly 1.9 million distinct CDR3 sequences, 39% observed once, and the top ten hold 20% to 25%. Sequencing input: blood. The receptors here all came from a human donor in good health.

The table lists this clonotype with many counts. The genes are TRBV29-1 and TRBJ2-5; 7 nucleotides line up with TRBD1. Germline V CDR1 and CDR2: SQVTM, ANQGSEA. This CDR3 has 11 amino acids. Trimming removed 7 bases from V and 5 bases from J; junction bases left unmatched: 4. For the CDR3, the DNA is TGCAGCGGACAGGGTCTCGAGACCCAGTACTTC. It specifies CSGQGLETQYF. Full variable domain (remainder filled in from reference TRBV29-1 and TRBJ2-5): SAVISQKPSRDICQRGTSLTIQCQVDSQVTMMFWYRQQPGQSLTLIATANQGSEATYESGFVIDKFPISRPNLTFSTLTVSNMSPEDSSIYLCSGQGLETQYFGPGTRLLVL.

The chain is built from TRBV7-9 and TRBJ2-7; D is uncertain. The germline gives CDR1 SEHNR, CDR2 FQNEAQ (reference sequence). V shed 4 bases and J shed 7 bases, with 11 bases lying between them. The CDR3 extends over 12 amino acids. The CDR3 is CASSSLQREQYF. The CDR3 coding sequence is TGTGCCAGCAGCTCACTCCAGCGTGAGCAGTACTTC.

The chain employs TRBV7-2 and TRBJ2-3; TRBD2 matches at 16 bases. V trimming: 8 bases; J trimming: 1 base; junction bases outside the gene matches: 6. The CDR3 runs 17 residues. CDR1 is SGHTA, CDR2 FQGNSA, per germline. The CDR3 reads CASAKGTSGGGTDTQYF. CDR3 sequence (DNA): TGTGCCAGCGCTAAAGGGACTAGCGGGGGGGGCACAGATACGCAGTATTTT.